This T cell receptor beta chain was sequenced in a study of T cell repertoires in cytomegalovirus infection. Notes on the study in general: CMV carriers having the relevant HLA were flagged by cumulative public TCR beta family frequency. HLA-C-restricted CMV-specific TCR beta clonotypes prevailed in the ex vivo response.

On this clonotype: Its specificity is not known.

TCRdb recomputed calls from the reads with MiXCR, one row per CDR3 protein. The profile covers roughly 920,000 distinct CDR3 sequences, with roughly 31% appearing a single time and around 15% taken by the ten largest. The sample in question was cultured CD8+ T cells from PBMCs, obtained from culture after CMV antigen stimulation. The receptor was isolated from a human donor in good health (CMV status not recorded). Some clones in this sample may be carry-over from other donors' samples.

This CDR3 is CASSLPPGGTDTQYF. The CDR3 nucleotides read TGCGCCAGCAGCTTGCCTCCGGGCGGAACAGATACGCAGTATTTT. This rearrangement joins TRBV5-1 to TRBJ2-3; D uncertain. The CDR3 is 15 amino acids. Germline values: CDR1 SGHRS, CDR2 YFSETQ. The V end was cut by 1 base, the J end by 3 bases, with 12 bases between.